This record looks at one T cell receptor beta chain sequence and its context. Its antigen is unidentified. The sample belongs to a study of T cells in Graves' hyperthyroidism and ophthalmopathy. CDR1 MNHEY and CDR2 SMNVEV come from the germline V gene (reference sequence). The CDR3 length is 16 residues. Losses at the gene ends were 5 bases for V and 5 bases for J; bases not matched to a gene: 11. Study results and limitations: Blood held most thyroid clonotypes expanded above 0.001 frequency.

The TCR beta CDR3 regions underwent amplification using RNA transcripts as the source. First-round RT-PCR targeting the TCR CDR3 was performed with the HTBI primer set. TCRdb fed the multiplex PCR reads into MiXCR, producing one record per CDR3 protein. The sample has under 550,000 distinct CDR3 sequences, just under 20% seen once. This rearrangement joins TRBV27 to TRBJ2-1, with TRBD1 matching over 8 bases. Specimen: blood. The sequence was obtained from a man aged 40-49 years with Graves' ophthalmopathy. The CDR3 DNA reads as TGTGCCAGCAGTACCCGAAGGACAGGGTTCGACAATGAGCAGTTCTTC. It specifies CASSTRRTGFDNEQFF.